The text below deals with one T cell receptor beta chain. Its antigen is not known. TCRdb re-analysed the RT-PCR reads in MiXCR, keeping a single row per CDR3 protein. The table lists 280,000 or so distinct CDR3 sequences, roughly 22% of them singletons. These data are taken from a study of response to subunit inactivated influenza vaccine. Findings and limits, study-wide: T cells newly recruited by each seasonal influenza vaccination are few, the authors suggested.

The CDR3 extends over 15 amino acids. V gave up 0 bases and J gave up 6 bases, with 15 bases separating them. Germline lookup yields CDR1 SGDLS and CDR2 YYNGEE. Specimen: PBMCs from blood, collected approximately 22 months after vaccination. This sequence originates from a man between 50 and 70 years old who received an inactivated influenza vaccine. The V call is TRBV9, the J call TRBJ1-2; D possibly corresponds to TRBD1 (6 bases). The CDR3, as DNA: TGTGCCAGCAGCGTAGTAGGGACCGGGGGGCATGGCTACACCTTC. It codes for CASSVVGTGGHGYTF.